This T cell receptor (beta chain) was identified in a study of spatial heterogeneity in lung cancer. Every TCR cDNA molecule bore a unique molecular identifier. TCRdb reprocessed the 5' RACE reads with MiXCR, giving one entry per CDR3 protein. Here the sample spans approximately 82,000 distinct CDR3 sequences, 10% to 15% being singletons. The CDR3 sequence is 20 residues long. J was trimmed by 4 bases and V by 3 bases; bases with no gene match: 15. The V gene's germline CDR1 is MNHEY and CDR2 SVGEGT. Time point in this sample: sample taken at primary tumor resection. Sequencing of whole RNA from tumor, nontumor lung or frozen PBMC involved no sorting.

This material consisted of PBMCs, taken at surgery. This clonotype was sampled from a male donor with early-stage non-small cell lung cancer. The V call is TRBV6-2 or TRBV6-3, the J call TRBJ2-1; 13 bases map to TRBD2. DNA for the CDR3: TGTGCCAGCAGTTATGGGGGGAACTTTGGGACTAGCGGGAATTACAATGAGCAGTTCTTC. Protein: CASSYGGNFGTSGNYNEQFF.